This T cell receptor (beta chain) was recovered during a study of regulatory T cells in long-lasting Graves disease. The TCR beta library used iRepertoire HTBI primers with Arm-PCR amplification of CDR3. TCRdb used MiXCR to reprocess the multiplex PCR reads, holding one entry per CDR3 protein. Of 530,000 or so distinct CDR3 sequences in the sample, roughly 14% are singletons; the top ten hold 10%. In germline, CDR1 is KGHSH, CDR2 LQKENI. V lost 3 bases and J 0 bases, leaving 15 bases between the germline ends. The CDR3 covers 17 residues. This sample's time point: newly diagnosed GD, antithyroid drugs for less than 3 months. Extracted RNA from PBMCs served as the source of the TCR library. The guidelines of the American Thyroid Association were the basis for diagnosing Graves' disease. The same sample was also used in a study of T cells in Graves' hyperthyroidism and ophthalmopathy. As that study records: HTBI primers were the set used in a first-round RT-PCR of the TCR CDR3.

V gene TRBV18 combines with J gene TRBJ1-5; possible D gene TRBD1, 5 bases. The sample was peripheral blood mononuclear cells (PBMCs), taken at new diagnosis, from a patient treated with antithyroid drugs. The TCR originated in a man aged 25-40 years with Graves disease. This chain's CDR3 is CASSPTDSADSNQPQHF. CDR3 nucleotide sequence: TGTGCCAGCTCACCCACAGACAGCGCTGATAGCAATCAGCCCCAGCATTTT.